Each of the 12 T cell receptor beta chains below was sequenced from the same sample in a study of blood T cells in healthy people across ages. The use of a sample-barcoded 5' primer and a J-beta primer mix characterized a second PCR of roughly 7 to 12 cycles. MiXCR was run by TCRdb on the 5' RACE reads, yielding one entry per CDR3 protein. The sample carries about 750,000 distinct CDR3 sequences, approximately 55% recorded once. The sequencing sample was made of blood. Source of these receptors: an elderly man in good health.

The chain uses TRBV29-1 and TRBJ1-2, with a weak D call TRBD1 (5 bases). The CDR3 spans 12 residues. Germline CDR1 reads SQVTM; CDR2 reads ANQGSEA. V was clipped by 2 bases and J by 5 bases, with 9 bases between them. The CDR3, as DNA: TGCAGCGTTGAACGCGGGACGTATGGCTACACCTTC. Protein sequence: CSVERGTYGYTF.

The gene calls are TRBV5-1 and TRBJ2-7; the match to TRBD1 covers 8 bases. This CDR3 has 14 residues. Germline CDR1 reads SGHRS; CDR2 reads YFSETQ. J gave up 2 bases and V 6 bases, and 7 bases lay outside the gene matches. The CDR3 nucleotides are TGCGCCAGCAAGGAGACAGGGGCGGCCTACGAGCAGTACTTC. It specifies CASKETGAAYEQYF.

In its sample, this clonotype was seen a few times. CDR3 region: CASSQEKTGGRRYAYF. CDR3 in DNA: TGCGCCAGCAGCCAAGAAAAGACAGGTGGACGCAGATACGCGTATTTT. The chain links TRBV4-1 to TRBJ2-3, with D tentatively TRBD1 (6 bases). Trimming shortened V by 0 bases and J by 14 bases, and 24 bases separated the two germline ends. The CDR3 is 16 amino acids. Germline V gene sequence: CDR1 MGHRA, CDR2 YSYEKL.

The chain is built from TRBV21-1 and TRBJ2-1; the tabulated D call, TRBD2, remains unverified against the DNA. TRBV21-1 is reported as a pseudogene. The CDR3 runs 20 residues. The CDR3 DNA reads TGTGCCAGCAATCCGGCTCTTGTCCCTAGGGAGGCCCCATTCTCGAATGAGCAGTTCTTC. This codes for CASNPALVPREAPFSNEQFF.

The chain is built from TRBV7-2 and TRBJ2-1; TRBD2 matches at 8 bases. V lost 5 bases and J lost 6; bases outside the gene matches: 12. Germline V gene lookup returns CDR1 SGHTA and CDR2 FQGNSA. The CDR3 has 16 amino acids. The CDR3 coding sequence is TGTGCCAGCAGCGTCGGACTAGCCGGCGGGAGCAATGAGCAGTTCTTC. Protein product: CASSVGLAGGSNEQFF.

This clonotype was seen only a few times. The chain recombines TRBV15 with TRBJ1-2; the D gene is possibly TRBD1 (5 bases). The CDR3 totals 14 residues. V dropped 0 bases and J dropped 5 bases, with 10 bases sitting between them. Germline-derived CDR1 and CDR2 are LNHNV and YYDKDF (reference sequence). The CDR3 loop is CATSRDGGGYGYTF. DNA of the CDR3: TGTGCCACCAGCAGAGATGGGGGGGGTTATGGCTACACCTTC.

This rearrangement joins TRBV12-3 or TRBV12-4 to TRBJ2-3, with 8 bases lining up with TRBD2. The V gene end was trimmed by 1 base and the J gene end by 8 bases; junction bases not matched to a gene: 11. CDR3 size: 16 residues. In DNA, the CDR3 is TGTGCCAGCAGTTTAGGGACCAGCGGGAGATCGGGTACGCAGTATTTT. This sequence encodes CASSLGTSGRSGTQYF.

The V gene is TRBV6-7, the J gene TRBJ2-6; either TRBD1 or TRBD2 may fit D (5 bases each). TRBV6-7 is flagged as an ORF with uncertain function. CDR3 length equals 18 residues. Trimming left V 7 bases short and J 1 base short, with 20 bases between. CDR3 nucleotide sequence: TGTGCCAGCACCCAAACTCGGGGCCGGGGATCTGGGGCCAACGTCCTGACTTTC. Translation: CASTQTRGRGSGANVLTF.

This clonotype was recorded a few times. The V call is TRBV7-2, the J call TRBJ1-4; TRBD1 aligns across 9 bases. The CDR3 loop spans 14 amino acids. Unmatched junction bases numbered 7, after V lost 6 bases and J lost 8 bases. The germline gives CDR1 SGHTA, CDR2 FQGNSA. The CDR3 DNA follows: TGTGCCAGCAGTCCACAGGGGGCAGGAGAAAAACTGTTTTTT. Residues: CASSPQGAGEKLFF.

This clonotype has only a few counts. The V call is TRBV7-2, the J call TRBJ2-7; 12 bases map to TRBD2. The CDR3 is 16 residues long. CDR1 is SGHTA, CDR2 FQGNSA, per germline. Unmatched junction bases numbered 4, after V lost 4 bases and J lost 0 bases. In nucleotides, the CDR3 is TGTGCCAGCAGCTGGACTAGCGGGAACCCCTCCTACGAGCAGTACTTC. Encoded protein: CASSWTSGNPSYEQYF.

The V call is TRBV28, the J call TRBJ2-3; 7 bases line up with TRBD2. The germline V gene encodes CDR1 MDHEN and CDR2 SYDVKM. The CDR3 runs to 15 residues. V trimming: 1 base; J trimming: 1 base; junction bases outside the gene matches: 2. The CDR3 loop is CASSLYTSGTDTQYF. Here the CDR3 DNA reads TGTGCCAGCAGTTTATATACTAGCGGCACAGATACGCAGTATTTT. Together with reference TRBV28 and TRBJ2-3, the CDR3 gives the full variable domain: DVKVTQSSRYLVKRTGEKVFLECVQDMDHENMFWYRQDPGLGLRLIYFSYDVKMKEKGDIPEGYSVSREKKERFSLILESASTNQTSMYLCASSLYTSGTDTQYFGPGTRLTVL.

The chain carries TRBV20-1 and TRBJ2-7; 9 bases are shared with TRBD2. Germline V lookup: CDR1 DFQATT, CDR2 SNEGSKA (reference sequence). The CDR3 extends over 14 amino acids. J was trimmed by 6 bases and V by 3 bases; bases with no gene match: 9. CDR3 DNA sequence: TGCAGTGCTAGGCCCGGGACTAGCCCAGCCGAGCAGTACTTC. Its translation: CSARPGTSPAEQYF.